Following are 25 T cell receptor beta chains from one sample sequenced in a study of blood T cell repertoires in COVID-19. Data came from immunoSEQ multiplex PCR; TCRdb stores just in-frame clones and leaves some out. The table has around 58,000 clones, around 85% seen once. Material for sequencing was peripheral blood. All receptors derive from a human donor in a cohort sampled during active COVID-19.

This clone was counted once. The rearrangement links TRBV19 to TRBJ1-2; a weak D match, TRBD1 (6 bases). CDR1 and CDR2 (germline): LNHDA, SQIVND (reference sequence). The CDR3 spans 14 residues. V was clipped by 4 bases and J by 1 base, with 10 bases between them. The CDR3 DNA is TGTGCCAGTAGTAGGGACACCGATAACTATGGCTACACCTTC. Protein: CASSRDTDNYGYTF.

The chain employs TRBV11-1 and TRBJ1-1, with TRBD1 matching 9 bases. The CDR3 has 16 residues. The trim removed 4 bases at V and 2 bases at J, leaving 8 bases unmatched. Germline V gene lookup returns CDR1 SGHAT and CDR2 FQDESV (reference sequence). The CDR3 loop reads CASSSGQGMGNTEAFF. In DNA, the CDR3 is TGTGCCAGCAGCTCAGGACAGGGGATGGGAAACACTGAAGCTTTCTTT. Variable domain in full (rest from reference TRBV11-1 and TRBJ1-1): EAEVAQSPRYKITEKSQAVAFWCDPISGHATLYWYRQILGQGPELLVQFQDESVVDDSQLPKDRFSAERLKGVDSTLKIQPAELGDSAMYLCASSSGQGMGNTEAFFGQGTRLTVV.

The J gene is TRBJ1-4, the V gene TRBV6-2 or TRBV6-3; no clear D. V dropped 4 bases and J dropped 7 bases, with 16 bases sitting between them. CDR1 and CDR2 (germline): MNHEY, SVGEGT. The CDR3 sequence is 15 residues long. In DNA form, the CDR3 reads TGTGCCAGCAGTTCATGGCGGGAGGCTTTTGAAAAACTGTTTTTT. The encoded protein is CASSSWREAFEKLFF.

This clone was counted a single time. This CDR3 is CASRLPPGQGGPGYTF. The CDR3 nucleotides read TGTGCCAGTAGATTACCGCCGGGACAGGGGGGTCCGGGCTACACCTTC. The chain recombines TRBV19 with TRBJ1-2, with 11 bases matching TRBD1. V dropped 6 bases and J dropped 8; count of bases not matched to a gene: 14. This CDR3 is built from 16 residues. The V gene's germline CDR1 is LNHDA and CDR2 SQIVND (reference sequence).

This chain joins TRBV3-1 (or the pseudogene TRBV3-2) and TRBJ1-2; maybe TRBD1 (5 bases). The CDR3 runs to 15 residues. Germline CDR1 reads LGHDT; CDR2 reads YNNKEL (reference sequence). V gave up 0 bases and J gave up 6 bases, with 14 bases separating them. The CDR3 DNA reads TGTGCCAGCAGCCAAGACCCTCGGGGGAGTGATGGCTACACCTTC. Translated: CASSQDPRGSDGYTF.

This clone was recorded a few times. This rearrangement joins TRBV2 to TRBJ1-5, with 9 positions matching TRBD1. The V segment lost 3 bases and the J segment 7 bases; nucleotides outside the gene matches: 7. Germline CDR1 SNHLY, CDR2 FYNNEI. This CDR3 comprises 15 residues. The CDR3 loop reads CASSDPGQGNQPQHF. As DNA, the CDR3 is TGTGCCAGCAGTGATCCTGGACAGGGGAACCAGCCCCAGCATTTT.

This clone was counted a few times. The chain employs TRBV3-1 (or the pseudogene TRBV3-2) and TRBJ1-2, with 7 bases fitting TRBD1. Looked up from germline, CDR1 is LGHDT and CDR2 is YNNKEL (reference sequence). V lost 6 bases, J lost 4 bases, and 2 bases stayed unmatched. The CDR3 loop spans 12 amino acids. The CDR3 nucleotides read TGTGCCAGCAGGGGGACAGTCTATGGCTACACCTTC. It codes for CASRGTVYGYTF.

The genes are TRBV5-6 and TRBJ1-2; 7 nucleotides agree with TRBD1. The CDR3 is made up of 16 amino acids. V dropped 0 bases and J dropped 8; count of bases not matched to a gene: 13. Looked up from germline, CDR1 is SGHDT and CDR2 is YYEEEE. CDR3 residues: CASSLDGVVGGGGYTF. The CDR3 nucleotides are TGTGCCAGCAGCTTGGATGGTGTGGTCGGAGGGGGCGGCTACACCTTC.

V gene TRBV4-1 combines with J gene TRBJ2-3; 10 nucleotides agree with TRBD2. CDR1 and CDR2 (germline): MGHRA, YSYEKL. V shed 0 bases and J 6 bases; nucleotides not matched to a gene: 9. The CDR3 is made up of 17 amino acids. The CDR3 DNA sequence: TGCGCCAGCAGCCAAGATACCAGCGGGGGGGCAGGGGATACGCAGTATTTT. Protein: CASSQDTSGGAGDTQYF.

This chain joins TRBV4-3 and TRBJ2-2, with TRBD2 matching over 8 bases. The germline CDR1 and CDR2 sequences are LGHNA and YSLEER. V dropped 1 base and J dropped 6; count of bases not matched to a gene: 1. This CDR3 comprises 14 residues. This CDR3 is CASSQGTSSGELFF. CDR3 coding DNA: TGCGCCAGCAGCCAAGGGACTAGCTCCGGGGAGCTGTTTTTT.

This clone was observed once. The J gene is TRBJ2-5, the V gene TRBV7-9; a weak D match, TRBD1 (5 bases). The germline V gene encodes CDR1 SEHNR and CDR2 FQNEAQ (reference sequence). V was clipped by 1 base and J by 2 bases, with 17 bases between them. The CDR3 length is 17 residues. Here the CDR3 reads CASSLVGQGPLQETQYF. CDR3 bases: TGTGCCAGCAGCTTAGTTGGGCAGGGCCCCCTTCAAGAGACCCAGTACTTC. Full variable domain (missing parts from reference TRBV7-9 and TRBJ2-5): DTGVSQNPRHKITKRGQNVTFRCDPISEHNRLYWYRQTLGQGPEFLTYFQNEAQLEKSRLLSDRFSAERPKGSFSTLEIQRTEQGDSAMYLCASSLVGQGPLQETQYFGPGTRLLVL.

The chain combines TRBV5-1 with TRBJ1-2, with 9 nucleotides matching TRBD1. V was clipped by 4 bases and J by 1 base; unmatched bases: 8. Germline V gene data show CDR1 as SGHRS and CDR2 as YFSETQ. CDR3 length: 16 residues. CDR3: CASSSYGQGYNYGYTF. The DNA of the CDR3 is TGCGCCAGCAGCAGTTACGGACAGGGGTATAACTATGGCTACACCTTC.

The chain recombines TRBV7-2 with TRBJ2-7; D gene uncertain. The V end was cut by 6 bases, the J end by 4 bases, with 13 bases between. CDR3 length: 13 amino acids. From germline, CDR1 is SGHTA and CDR2 FQGNSA. The CDR3 loop reads CASRAPSTYEQYF. The CDR3 DNA reads TGTGCCAGCAGAGCCCCATCAACTTACGAGCAGTACTTC. Supplemented by reference TRBV7-2 and TRBJ2-7, the full variable domain reads GAGVSQSPSNKVTEKGKDVELRCDPISGHTALYWYRQSLGQGLEFLIYFQGNSAPDKSGLPSDRFSAERTGGSVSTLTIQRTQQEDSAVYLCASRAPSTYEQYFGPGTRLTVT.

This rearrangement joins TRBV18 to TRBJ1-6; TRBD1 matches at 7 bases. J gave up 4 bases and V 6 bases, and 6 bases lay outside the gene matches. Germline V gives CDR1 KGHSH, CDR2 LQKENI. The CDR3 extends over 15 amino acids. Here the CDR3 reads CASSTDRSYNSPLHF. The CDR3 DNA follows: TGTGCCAGCTCGACGGACAGGTCTTATAATTCACCCCTCCACTTT.

V usage is TRBV18 and J usage is TRBJ1-4; D unresolved. In germline, CDR1 is KGHSH, CDR2 LQKENI. The V end lost 5 bases, the J end lost 7 bases, and 11 bases lay between the germline ends. The CDR3 spans 13 residues. CDR3 in amino acids: CASSRGFSEKLFF. DNA of the CDR3: TGTGCCAGCTCAAGAGGTTTTAGTGAAAAACTGTTTTTT. Based on the CDR3 plus reference TRBV18 and TRBJ1-4, the full variable domain is NAGVMQNPRHLVRRRGQEARLRCSPMKGHSHVYWYRQLPEEGLKFMVYLQKENIIDESGMPKERFSAEFPKEGPSILRIQQVVRGDSAAYFCASSRGFSEKLFFGSGTQLSVL.

The rearrangement uses TRBV14 and TRBJ1-2, with 12 nucleotides matching TRBD1. After removal of 4 bases from V and 6 bases from J, the junction contained 6 bases not matched to a gene. CDR3 length equals 15 residues. CDR1 is SGHDN, CDR2 FVKESK, per germline. The CDR3 nucleotides read TGTGCCAGCAGCCGACGGGACAGGGGGCTTGATGGCTACACCTTC. It codes for CASSRRDRGLDGYTF.

This rearrangement joins TRBV6-6 to TRBJ2-3; no firm D call. The CDR3 sequence is 15 residues long. The germline V and J ends were trimmed by 8 bases and 4 bases, with 19 bases remaining between them. Germline V gives CDR1 MNHNY, CDR2 SVGAGI (reference sequence). CDR3 residues: CASALGVSSADTQYF. In DNA, the CDR3 is TGTGCCAGCGCCTTAGGAGTCTCGAGTGCAGATACGCAGTATTTT.

The chain couples TRBV4-3 to TRBJ2-2; D is possibly TRBD1 (6 bases). Germline V gene lookup returns CDR1 LGHNA and CDR2 YSLEER. The length of the CDR3 is 14 residues. Trimming pared 5 bases from V and 2 bases from J, leaving 9 bases between. The CDR3 reads CASSLQGNTGELFF. DNA for the CDR3: TGCGCCAGCAGCTTACAGGGTAACACCGGGGAGCTGTTTTTT.

J is TRBJ2-3 and V is TRBV4-2; 16 bases map to TRBD2. The germline V gene has CDR1 LGHNA and CDR2 YNFKEQ. The trim removed 3 bases at V and 5 bases at J, leaving 8 bases unmatched. This CDR3 has 18 amino acids. The CDR3 reads CASSHSGTSGGAVDTQYF. CDR3 bases: TGTGCCAGCAGCCATTCCGGGACTAGCGGGGGGGCCGTAGATACGCAGTATTTT.

This chain uses TRBV5-4 with TRBJ1-2; 7 bases map to TRBD1. After removal of 4 bases from V and 2 bases from J, the junction contained 5 bases not matched to a gene. CDR1 and CDR2 (germline): SGHNT, YYREEE (reference sequence). The CDR3 sequence is 14 residues long. CDR3 coding DNA: TGTGCCAGCAGCCGACAACAGGGGAACTATGGCTACACCTTC. Amino acid sequence: CASSRQQGNYGYTF.

This clone has a handful of counts. The chain uses TRBV4-1 and TRBJ2-4, with a possible D match to TRBD2 (5 bases). The germline gives CDR1 MGHRA, CDR2 YSYEKL. The CDR3 runs 16 residues. The V and J ends lost 2 bases and 0 bases respectively, with 11 bases between them. The CDR3 region is CASSQRGSLAKNIQYF. The CDR3 nucleotides are TGCGCCAGCAGCCAAAGAGGGTCCTTAGCCAAAAACATTCAGTACTTC.

The rearrangement links TRBV7-9 to TRBJ2-1; 7 bases map to TRBD1. V gave up 5 bases and J gave up 12 bases; unmatched junction bases: 16. Germline V gives CDR1 SEHNR, CDR2 FQNEAQ (reference sequence). CDR3 length: 15 amino acids. The CDR3 DNA is TGTGCCAGCAGCCCGGAGACAGGGACGGTGCGGACGCAGTTCTTC. Translated, it gives CASSPETGTVRTQFF. Using reference TRBV7-9 and TRBJ2-1 for the parts outside the CDR3, the full variable domain is DTGVSQNPRHKITKRGQNVTFRCDPISEHNRLYWYRQTLGQGPEFLTYFQNEAQLEKSRLLSDRFSAERPKGSFSTLEIQRTEQGDSAMYLCASSPETGTVRTQFFGPGTRLTVL.

In this sample, this clone turned up a few times. This chain joins TRBV19 and TRBJ1-5; weak D call: TRBD1 (6 bases). CDR1 and CDR2 (germline): LNHDA, SQIVND (reference sequence). V shed 6 bases and J shed 1 base, with 13 bases lying between them. CDR3 size: 15 residues. The chain's CDR3 is CASSPTDRSNQPQHF. The CDR3, as DNA: TGTGCCAGTAGCCCCACGGACAGAAGCAATCAGCCCCAGCATTTT.

The chain uses TRBV12-3 or TRBV12-4 and TRBJ2-7, with D possibly TRBD2 on 6 matching bases. CDR3 size: 12 residues. Trimming took 6 bases from V and 7 from J, leaving 13 bases between them. The CDR3 region has the DNA TGTGCCAGCAGCCCAGTAGGAGGGGAGCAGTACTTC. Translation: CASSPVGGEQYF.

The chain's CDR3 is CASSLDRVDTQYF. DNA for the CDR3: TGCGCCAGCAGTTTAGACAGGGTAGATACGCAGTATTTT. This rearrangement joins TRBV5-1 to TRBJ2-3; TRBD1 matches at 7 bases. Trimming at V came to 5 bases and at J to 5 bases, leaving 5 bases not matched to a gene. The CDR3 sequence is 13 residues long. Germline CDR1 SGHRS, CDR2 YFSETQ.